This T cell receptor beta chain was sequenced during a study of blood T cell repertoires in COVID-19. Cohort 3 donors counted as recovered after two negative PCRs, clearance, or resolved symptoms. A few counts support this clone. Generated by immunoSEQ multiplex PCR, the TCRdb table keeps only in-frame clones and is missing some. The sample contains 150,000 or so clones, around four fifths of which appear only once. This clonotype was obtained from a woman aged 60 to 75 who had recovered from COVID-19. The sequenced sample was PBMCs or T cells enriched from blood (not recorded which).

The DNA for the CDR3 is TGTGCCAGTACCCCGGAGGACAGGGGATACACTGAAGCTTTCTTT. Residues: CASTPEDRGYTEAFF. This chain joins TRBV19 and TRBJ1-1; 9 positions agree with TRBD1. V trimming: 7 bases; J trimming: 3 bases; junction bases outside the gene matches: 9. The CDR3 spans 15 residues. Looked up from germline, CDR1 is LNHDA and CDR2 is SQIVND (reference sequence).